This is a list of T cell receptor beta chains from one sample in a study of cytomegalovirus exposure and HLA in healthy donors. The method was immunoSEQ multiplex PCR; TCRdb's version includes in-frame clones alone and lacks a portion of them. Of 100,000 to 150,000 clones listed, about 81% were seen once; the top ten hold 0.95% to 1.4%. Sequenced material: PBMCs. All receptors derive from a woman aged 25 to 45 in good health and CMV-seronegative. The CDR3 runs from the conserved cysteine through the conserved F or W. The D gene is left open where the match is weak. A row's size may be missing; if present it is once, few, many or a size class.

>TRBJ2-1|-|TRBD1|TRBV28
TGTGCCAGCAGTTTTTTACAGGGGCGCATTGAGCAGTTCTTC
CASSFLQGRIEQFF
>TRBJ1-3|-|-|TRBV7-9
TGTGCCAGCAGTGGCTTATTGGCTGGAAACACCATATATTTT
CASSGLLAGNTIYF
>TRBJ2-5|once|-|TRBV21-1
TGTGCCAGCAGCAAGCGCACTTTCCCCTATACTTACTTC
CASSKRTFPYTYF
>TRBJ2-1|-|TRBD2|TRBV7-2
TGTGCCGGCAGCTTATCTAGCGGGGGACGATACAATGAGCAGTTCTTC
CAGSLSSGGRYNEQFF
>TRBJ2-2|-|-|TRBV4-1
TGCGCCAGCAGCCCCAGGTGGGGGCGCGGGTTCCCCGGGGAGCTGTTTTTT
CASSPRWGRGFPGELFF
>TRBJ1-2|-|TRBD1|TRBV5-1
TGCGCCAGCAGCTCCCGGGGGGCAGGGGGCGGCAGCTATGGCTACACCTTC
CASSSRGAGGGSYGYTF
>TRBJ2-5|-|-|TRBV4-1
TGCGCCAGCCAAAGGATGGGGGGGGCCGGGGAGACCCAGTACTTC
CASQRMGGAGETQYF
>TRBJ2-7|-|-|TRBV15
TGTGCCACCAGCAGAGATCTGGCTCCTCGCGAGCAGTACTTC
CATSRDLAPREQYF
>TRBJ2-3|-|-|TRBV7-2
TGTGCCAGCGTCCGGACACCCAGTGATACGCAGTATTTT
CASVRTPSDTQYF
>TRBJ2-1|-|TRBD1|TRBV10-3
TGTGCCATCAGTGAGGGACAGGGGGCCCACTGGGTGGGCAATGAGCAGTTCTTC
CAISEGQGAHWVGNEQFF
>TRBJ1-3|-|-|TRBV4-3
TGCGCCAGCAGCCAAGATCTGGAGACCCCCTCTGGAAACACCATATATTTT
CASSQDLETPSGNTIYF
>TRBJ2-2|-|TRBD1|TRBV4-1
TGCGCCAGCAGCCTTAAGACAGGGCTGAACACCGGGGAGCTGTTTTTT
CASSLKTGLNTGELFF
>TRBJ2-7|-|TRBD2|TRBV5-6
TGTGCCAGCAGCTTGGCCGTCCAGCGGGACTACAAGCAGTACTTC
CASSLAVQRDYKQYF
>TRBJ2-1|-|-|TRBV2
TGTGCCAGCAGTGAACTACTGAATGAGCAGTTCTTC
CASSELLNEQFF
>TRBJ1-6|-|TRBD1|TRBV6-5
TGTGCCAGCAGCCCCCGACCGGGACAGAATTCACCCCTCCACTTT
CASSPRPGQNSPLHF
>TRBJ2-1|few|-|TRBV6-1
TGTGCCAGCAGCGAAACTTACCTTGGAGGGATATCCTACAATGAGCAGTTCTTC
CASSETYLGGISYNEQFF
>TRBJ1-3|few|TRBD1|TRBV5-1
TGCGCCAGCAGCTTGGGCTCAACAGGGGTTGACTCTGGAAACACCATATATTTT
CASSLGSTGVDSGNTIYF
>TRBJ2-7|-|TRBD2|TRBV6-5
TGTGCCAGCAGTTACTCGCAGGCGGGGGGAGCCTACGAGCAGTACTTC
CASSYSQAGGAYEQYF
>TRBJ1-2|-|-|TRBV5-6
TGTGCCAGCAGCAGGGCGGGGCTGAACTATGGCTACACCTTC
CASSRAGLNYGYTF
>TRBJ2-7|-|-|TRBV5-8
TGTGCCAGCAGCTTGGGGGGGCTCGGACCCCTAATCCACGAGCAGTACTTC
CASSLGGLGPLIHEQYF
>TRBJ1-5|-|TRBD1|TRBV11-3
TGTGCCAGCGGAGACAGGGGGCGTAATTGGGAACGCAATCAGCCCCAGCATTTT
CASGDRGRNWERNQPQHF
>TRBJ2-3|-|TRBD2|TRBV6-1
TGTGCCAGCAGATTTAGCGGGAGGGCAGATACGCAGTATTTT
CASRFSGRADTQYF
>TRBJ2-2|-|TRBD1|TRBV13
TGTGCCAGCAGTTCCTCACCGGGACAGGGGAACACCGGGGAGCTGTTTTTT
CASSSSPGQGNTGELFF
>TRBJ2-7|-|-|TRBV2
TGTGCCAGCAGCCCACAATCCTACGAGCAGTACTTC
CASSPQSYEQYF
>TRBJ2-7|-|TRBD2|TRBV5-4
TGTGCCAGCAGCGCAACTAGCGGAGGGGGGTACTACGAGCAGTACTTC
CASSATSGGGYYEQYF
>TRBJ1-3|-|-|TRBV6-6
TGTGCCAGCAGTTCACAGGGCCCTGGGGACACCATATATTTT
CASSSQGPGDTIYF
>TRBJ2-7|-|-|TRBV7-2
TGTGCCAGCAGCATGGGGGCTCCTAGTGAGCAGTACTTC
CASSMGAPSEQYF
>TRBJ2-1|-|-|TRBV5-1
TGCGCCAGCAGCTTCGGGGTTGAGCAGTTCTTC
CASSFGVEQFF
>TRBJ2-1|-|TRBD1|TRBV2
TGTGCCAGCAGCGTACAGGGGCCCCCTATTAATGAGCAGTTCTTC
CASSVQGPPINEQFF
>TRBJ2-1|-|-|TRBV7-8
TGTGCCAGCAACCAGAAGCGGCCAAGGGACAATGAGCAGTTCTTC
CASNQKRPRDNEQFF
>TRBJ1-1|-|-|TRBV7-6
TGTGCCAGCAGCTCGAGAATAAACACTGAAGCTTTCTTT
CASSSRINTEAFF
>TRBJ2-1|-|TRBD1|TRBV18
TGTGCCAGCTCACCGTCCCGGGACAGGGGTCCCTTCATCCCGACGAGCTCCTACAATGAGCAGTTCTTC
CASSPSRDRGPFIPTSSYNEQFF
>TRBJ2-2|-|-|TRBV10-1
TGCGCCAGCAGTAAAACCCAGGGGGAGCTGTTTTTT
CASSKTQGELFF
>TRBJ2-7|-|TRBD2|TRBV4-2
TGTGCCAGCAGCCCCTCTAGCGGGCGAACCTACGAGCAGTACTTC
CASSPSSGRTYEQYF
>TRBJ1-3|-|-|TRBV18
TGTGCCAGCTCCCCGCAGGGTGCCTCTGGAAACACCATATATTTT
CASSPQGASGNTIYF
>TRBJ2-7|once|-|TRBV19
TGTGCCAGTAGTAAGGGCCTTTTCGCAGGGGATTACTACGAGCAGTACTTC
CASSKGLFAGDYYEQYF
>TRBJ1-5|-|-|TRBV2
TGTGCCAGCAGTGGACAGGTCAATCAGCCCCAGCATTTT
CASSGQVNQPQHF
>TRBJ1-4|-|TRBD1|TRBV18
TGTGCCAGCTCACACAGGGGTATTTCAACTAATGAAAAACTGTTTTTT
CASSHRGISTNEKLFF
>TRBJ1-2|-|TRBD1|TRBV7-9
TGTGCCAGCAGCTCCGGGGACAGGGCTTGGGGCTACACCTTC
CASSSGDRAWGYTF
>TRBJ2-2|-|-|TRBV7-2
TGTGCCAGCAGCGTATCCGGGACAACCGGGGAGCTGTTTTTT
CASSVSGTTGELFF
>TRBJ2-7|-|-|TRBV4-3
TGCGCCAGCAGCCAAGAGCCAGGGCCGTACGAGCAGTACTTC
CASSQEPGPYEQYF
>TRBJ2-7|-|-|TRBV7-9
TGTTCCAGCAGCTTAGCCCGGCATTCCCCCTCGAGGGAGCAGTACTTC
CSSSLARHSPSREQYF
>TRBJ2-2|-|TRBD1|TRBV27
TGTGCCAGCAGTTTAACAGGGGACACCGGGGAGCTGTTTTTT
CASSLTGDTGELFF
>TRBJ1-3|-|-|TRBV21-1
TGTGCCAGCACCCCGGACAGGGCATCATCTGGAAACACCATATATTTT
CASTPDRASSGNTIYF